This record looks at one T cell receptor (beta chain) sequence and its context. This clone's antigen is unknown. Within one base of it there is no much larger clone, and no base qualities were kept. This sample was sequenced with an Illumina HiSeq 1500. TCRdb's own reprocessing of the public reads used fastp at Q25 and MiXCR and kept productive beta chains. Duplicate CDR3 protein sequences are folded into a single record with the most common DNA and genes. The sample table contains about 570,000 distinct CDR3 sequences; only one count was recorded for roughly 42% of them. The ten biggest clones cover 48% of the sample. Including the terminal cysteine and phenylalanine, the CDR3 comprises 14 residues. Only CDR3 DNA remains: 42 bases, in frame from the first base. In the germline V gene, CDR1 corresponds to SGHVS and CDR2 to FNYEAQ. The V and J ends are trimmed by 3 bases and 8 bases, leaving 11 bases between them.

The treatment or condition tag for this specimen amounts to: in vitro stimulation with specific CMV peptide epitopes to enrich CMV-specific T cells. The record originates from a study of T cell repertoires in cytomegalovirus infection (dated by TCRdb to about 2019). Turning to the overall study: Alongside well-studied HLA-B-restricted epitopes, the peptide stimulations were aimed at recently identified HLA-C-restricted CMV epitopes, whose presentation resists viral immunomodulation. Because public TCR beta signatures pointed to carriage of CMV infection together with the matching HLA type, the HLA type of each donor mattered for the analysis.

Broad study findings and their caveats: Carriers of CMV infection plus the relevant HLA type were discriminated by the cumulative frequency of public TCR beta family members in the study cohort and in an independent approximately 360-donor cohort. The ex vivo response was dominated by HLA-C-restricted CMV-specific TCR beta clonotypes, which also provided the single most frequent clonotype in two of eight donors.

The rearranged chain carries TRBV7-6 and TRBJ1-6; TRBD1 is a possible D gene, resting on 5 matching bases. The clonotype was recovered from a human donor in good health (CMV status not recorded). Some clones in this sample may be carry-over from other donors' samples. The sample here was cultured PBMCs, taken from culture after CMV antigen stimulation. The sequenced DNA is TGTGCCAGCAGCTTGGGGGTCGGGGATTCACCCCTCCACTTT. It is translated as CASSLGVGDSPLHF.